The rows below give T cell receptor beta chains drawn from one sample of a study of CD8 T cells in Susac syndrome. TCRdb analysed the immunoSEQ multiplex PCR reads with MiXCR anew, one entry per CDR3 protein. The sample carries more than 150,000 distinct CDR3 sequences, about 95% recorded once. The sequenced sample consisted of CD8+ T cells from PBMCs. These receptors were taken from a human donor with multiple sclerosis. Both conserved end residues are part of each CDR3. Fields, in order: clone size, V gene, J gene, D gene, CDR3 DNA, CDR3 protein. D genes are given only for firm matches. Size is omitted from some rows. Given values are once, few, many or a class for expanded clones.

-,TRBV12-5,TRBJ1-1,-,TGTGCTAGTGGTTTGGGGGGGGCGAACACTGAAGCTTTCTTT,CASGLGGANTEAFF
few,TRBV30,TRBJ2-7,TRBD1,TGTGCCTGGGGGTACGGACAGGGCAACGAGCAGTACTTC,CAWGYGQGNEQYF
once,TRBV2,TRBJ2-3,TRBD1,TGTGCCAGCACTGGATCTCAGGGGGCGGCCACAGATACGCAGTATTTT,CASTGSQGAATDTQYF
-,TRBV2,TRBJ2-3,-,TGTGCCAGCCACTCGACAGCGCCGCAGTATTTT,CASHSTAPQYF
-,TRBV20-1,TRBJ1-1,-,TGCAGTGCTAGAGATGTCCAGGGAGACACTGAAGCTTTCTTT,CSARDVQGDTEAFF
-,TRBV19,TRBJ2-3,-,TGTGCCAGTAGTTTGGGAGGGGGGACGCAGTATTTT,CASSLGGGTQYF
once,TRBV4-1,TRBJ2-7,TRBD2,TGCGCCAGCAGCCTGACTAGCGGGGGGTACGAGCAGTACTTC,CASSLTSGGYEQYF
-,TRBV5-6,TRBJ2-6,-,TGTGCCAGCAGCTTGAGGCTCTCTGGGGCCAACGTCCTGACTTTC,CASSLRLSGANVLTF
-,TRBV9,TRBJ2-3,-,TGTGCCAGCAGCTCCTTCTCCACAGATACGCAGTATTTT,CASSSFSTDTQYF
-,TRBV29-1,TRBJ2-1,TRBD1,TGCAGCGCAGGGACAGGGGTTTATGAGCAGTTCTTC,CSAGTGVYEQFF
-,TRBV5-6,TRBJ1-5,TRBD1,TGTGCCAGCAGCTTGAGAGGGGGCCGTCAGCCCCAGCATTTT,CASSLRGGRQPQHF
once,TRBV20-1,TRBJ2-7,TRBD2,TGCAGTGCTAGAGAACCGACTAGCGCTCTTAACGAGCAGTACTTC,CSAREPTSALNEQYF
-,TRBV27,TRBJ1-1,TRBD1,TGTGCCAGCTTGTCAGGGGGCTGGGGGAACACTGAAGCTTTCTTT,CASLSGGWGNTEAFF
-,TRBV7-9,TRBJ2-6,-,TGTGCCAGCAGCTTATTCCCCGGGACTGACTCTGGGGCCAACGTCCTGACTTTC,CASSLFPGTDSGANVLTF
-,TRBV20-1,TRBJ2-2,TRBD2,TGCAGTGCCCGGACTAGCGAGAACACCGGGGAGCTGTTTTTT,CSARTSENTGELFF
-,TRBV24-1,TRBJ2-5,-,TGTGCCACCAGTGATTTCCCAAGGACAGATGCGGAGACCCAGTACTTC,CATSDFPRTDAETQYF
-,TRBV6-2/TRBV6-3,TRBJ1-1,-,TGTGCCAGCAGCCCTCGGAGCACTGAAGCTTTCTTT,CASSPRSTEAFF
few,TRBV11-2,TRBJ2-7,TRBD1,TGTGCCAGCTTCGGAGGACAGGTGGTAGGGATGGAGCAGTACTTC,CASFGGQVVGMEQYF
-,TRBV12-3/TRBV12-4,TRBJ2-5,TRBD1,TGTGCCAGCAGTTTGGCCAAGGACAGGGGGGAGACCCAGTACTTC,CASSLAKDRGETQYF
-,TRBV9,TRBJ2-3,TRBD1,TGTGCCAGCTCCGTGACAGGGGGAGGCACAGATACGCAGTATTTT,CASSVTGGGTDTQYF
once,TRBV27,TRBJ2-7,-,TGTGCCAGCAGTCCCCCGGATAACGAGCAGTACTTC,CASSPPDNEQYF
-,TRBV12-5,TRBJ1-1,TRBD1,TGTGCTAGTGGCAACCGGGACAGGGGTACTGAAGCTTTCTTT,CASGNRDRGTEAFF
-,TRBV29-1,TRBJ2-7,-,TGCAGCGTTGAACCGGACCCTAGCTCCTACGAGCAGTACTTC,CSVEPDPSSYEQYF
-,TRBV7-2,TRBJ2-3,-,TGTGCCAGCAGGATCCGGGACTCCTACACAGATACGCAGTATTTT,CASRIRDSYTDTQYF
-,TRBV19,TRBJ2-1,-,TGTGCCAGTAGTATAGATCTGGGGGGTAATGAGCAGTTCTTC,CASSIDLGGNEQFF
-,TRBV20-1,TRBJ2-3,-,TGCAGTGCGGGAGAACCAAACACAGATACGCAGTATTTT,CSAGEPNTDTQYF
-,TRBV20-1,TRBJ1-1,-,TGCAGTGCTAGAGATCAATACTCTCCCGAAGCTTTCTTT,CSARDQYSPEAFF
-,TRBV6-2/TRBV6-3,TRBJ1-1,-,TGTGCCAGCAGTTACTGGGCGGAGGGGAACACTGAAGCTTTCTTT,CASSYWAEGNTEAFF
-,TRBV9,TRBJ1-2,-,TGTGCCAGCAGCGTCGACAGCTATGGCTACACCTTC,CASSVDSYGYTF
-,TRBV29-1,TRBJ2-3,-,TGCAGCGTTGAATTCGGAATCGGGGATACGCAGTATTTT,CSVEFGIGDTQYF
-,TRBV27,TRBJ1-5,-,TGTGCCAGCAGTTTGATCGCCCTCAGCAATCAGCCCCAGCATTTT,CASSLIALSNQPQHF
-,TRBV12-3/TRBV12-4,TRBJ1-2,-,TGTGCCAGCAGTTTAGCGCGGGTTCGAGACTATGGCTACACCTTC,CASSLARVRDYGYTF
-,TRBV7-9,TRBJ1-1,-,TGTGCCAGCGAGACTCACACAGGTCCCTCTACTGAAGCTTTCTTT,CASETHTGPSTEAFF
once,TRBV27,TRBJ1-2,TRBD1,TGTGCCAGCAGTTTAGCGGGACAGGGCGTCTATGGCTACACCTTC,CASSLAGQGVYGYTF
-,TRBV29-1,TRBJ2-7,-,TGCAGCGTTGAAAGGGCTGACTACGAGCAGTACTTC,CSVERADYEQYF
-,TRBV3-1,TRBJ1-2,-,TGTGCCAGCAGCCAAGATCCGGGGACGGACTTAGACCCGAACTATGGCTACACCTTC,CASSQDPGTDLDPNYGYTF
-,TRBV9,TRBJ1-2,-,TGTGCCAGCAGGGGCAGACCGGGCTACACCTTC,CASRGRPGYTF
-,TRBV19,TRBJ2-3,TRBD2,TGTGCCAGTAGCCCCCTCGAAGCGGGGGGCGTGGATACGCAGTATTTT,CASSPLEAGGVDTQYF
-,TRBV7-8,TRBJ1-1,-,TGTGCCAGCAGCTTTCGGGACCGGATGAACACTGAAGCTTTCTTT,CASSFRDRMNTEAFF
-,TRBV3-1,TRBJ1-4,-,TGTGCCAGCAGCCAAGGCAAGGACATAGAAACTAATGAAAAACTGTTTTTT,CASSQGKDIETNEKLFF
-,TRBV7-9,TRBJ2-5,TRBD1,TGTGCCAGCAGCTTAGAAGACAGGGAAGAGACCCAGTACTTC,CASSLEDREETQYF
-,TRBV9,TRBJ1-2,TRBD1,TGTGCCAGCAGCGCGCGGACAGGGGATGGCTACACCTTC,CASSARTGDGYTF
-,TRBV5-6,TRBJ1-5,-,TGTGCCAGCAGCTTGATACGGGATAGCAATCAGCCCCAGCATTTT,CASSLIRDSNQPQHF
-,TRBV7-9,TRBJ1-5,-,TGTGCCAGCAGCTTGTTTAACGGGGATAGCAATCAGCCCCAGCATTTT,CASSLFNGDSNQPQHF
once,TRBV6-6,TRBJ2-7,TRBD2,TGTGCCAGCAGTTTAGCGGGGGAAGAATACGAGCAGTACTTC,CASSLAGEEYEQYF
-,TRBV25-1,TRBJ2-2,TRBD1,TGTGCCAGCAGTGGGGGACAGGGGCCCGGGGAGCTGTTTTTT,CASSGGQGPGELFF
-,TRBV5-6,TRBJ2-1,-,TGTGCCAGCAGCCAAGCCAGTGGCTACAATGAGCAGTTCTTC,CASSQASGYNEQFF
-,TRBV4-1,TRBJ2-3,-,TGCGCCAGCAGCCAAGATGGGCTCGCGGGATTGGATACGCAGTATTTT,CASSQDGLAGLDTQYF
-,TRBV3-1,TRBJ2-1,TRBD2,TGTGCCAGCAGCCAGGGGGGGTACTACAATGAGCAGTTCTTC,CASSQGGYYNEQFF
-,TRBV29-1,TRBJ1-2,-,TGCAGCGTTGAAGCTGGCAGGGAATATGGCTACACCTTC,CSVEAGREYGYTF
few,TRBV6-1,TRBJ2-1,-,TGTGCCATCGCCCCGCCTGGAGGCAATGAGCAGTTCTTC,CAIAPPGGNEQFF
-,TRBV7-3,TRBJ1-6,-,TGTGCCAGCAGCTCAGGATTCTTGGGGTCACCCCTCCACTTT,CASSSGFLGSPLHF
-,TRBV18,TRBJ2-7,-,TGTGCCAGCTCACCGACCCCGGGACCGGCATCCTACGAGCAGTACTTC,CASSPTPGPASYEQYF
-,TRBV15,TRBJ1-2,-,TGTGCCACCAGCAGAGAACATGGCTACACCTTC,CATSREHGYTF
-,TRBV2,TRBJ2-1,-,TGTGCCAGCAGGGCTGGCGCCCCGGGCCACAATGAGCAGTTCTTC,CASRAGAPGHNEQFF
-,TRBV14,TRBJ1-5,-,TGTGCCAGCAGCCAAGATATAAGACAGCCCCAGCATTTT,CASSQDIRQPQHF
-,TRBV12-3/TRBV12-4,TRBJ1-2,-,TGTGCCAGCTGGGGAGATAACTATGGCTACACCTTC,CASWGDNYGYTF
-,TRBV13,TRBJ1-6,TRBD1,TGTGCCAGCAGCTTAAACAGGGGCGGTTCACCCCTCCACTTT,CASSLNRGGSPLHF
-,TRBV29-1,TRBJ2-1,-,TGCAGCGTTGAACAGCGGGACACCCCCTACAATGAGCAGTTCTTC,CSVEQRDTPYNEQFF